This TCR beta chain stems from a study of early T cells in non-severe SARS-CoV-2 infection. This clonotype was seen a handful of times. Antigen specificity is unknown. Study-wide points: In VDJdb matching, anti-spike CD8 responses were favored while private and CD4 specificities went missing.

Researchers tagged individual cDNA molecules with unique molecular identifiers. TCRdb itself ran the 5' RACE reads through MiXCR, one entry per CDR3 protein. The repertoire has some 60,000 distinct CDR3 sequences, 8% to 9.5% of them found once; the top ten carry 15% to 20%. This CDR3 region has 15 residues. V shed 1 base and J shed 2 bases, with 11 bases lying between them. The V gene's germline CDR1 is MNHNY and CDR2 SVGAGI (reference sequence). Sequencing was performed on whole blood. This chain uses TRBV6-6 with TRBJ1-1, with D unresolved. The clonotype originates from an adult who was a healthcare worker with PCR-confirmed SARS-CoV-2 infection or an uninfected control (not recorded which). The CDR3 sequence: CASSYLLVLNTEAFF. CDR3 DNA: TGTGCCAGCAGTTACTTGCTAGTTTTAAACACTGAAGCTTTCTTT.